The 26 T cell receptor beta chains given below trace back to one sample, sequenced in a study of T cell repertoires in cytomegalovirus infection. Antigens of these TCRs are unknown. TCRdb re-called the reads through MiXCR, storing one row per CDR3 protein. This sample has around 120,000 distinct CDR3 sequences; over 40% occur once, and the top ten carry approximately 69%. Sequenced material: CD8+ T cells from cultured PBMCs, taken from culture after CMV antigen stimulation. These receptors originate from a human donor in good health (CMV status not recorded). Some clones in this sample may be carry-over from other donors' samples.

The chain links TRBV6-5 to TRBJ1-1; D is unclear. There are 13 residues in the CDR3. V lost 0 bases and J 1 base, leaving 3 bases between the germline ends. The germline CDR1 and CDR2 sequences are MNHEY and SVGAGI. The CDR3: CASSYSENTEAFF. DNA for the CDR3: TGTGCCAGCAGTTACTCGGAGAACACTGAAGCTTTCTTT.

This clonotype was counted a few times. The CDR3 loop is CASSLGGYRGYGYTF. In nucleotides, the CDR3 is TGTGCCAGCAGTTTAGGGGGGTACCGAGGGTATGGCTACACCTTC. The chain recombines TRBV27 with TRBJ1-2; possible D gene TRBD1, 5 bases. From germline, CDR1 is MNHEY and CDR2 SMNVEV (reference sequence). The CDR3 totals 15 residues. Deletions cut 2 bases from V and 5 bases from J, with 15 bases between.

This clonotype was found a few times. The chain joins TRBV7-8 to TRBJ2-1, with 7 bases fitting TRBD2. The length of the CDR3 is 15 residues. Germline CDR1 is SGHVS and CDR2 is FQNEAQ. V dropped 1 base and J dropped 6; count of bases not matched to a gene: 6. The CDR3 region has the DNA TGTGCCAGCAGCTTAGAGCCAGCGGGGTCCAATGAGCAGTTCTTC. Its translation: CASSLEPAGSNEQFF.

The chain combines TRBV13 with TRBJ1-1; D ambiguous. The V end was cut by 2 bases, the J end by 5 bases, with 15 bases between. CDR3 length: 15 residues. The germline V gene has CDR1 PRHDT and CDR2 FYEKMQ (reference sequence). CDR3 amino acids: CASSLTAGAVTEAFF. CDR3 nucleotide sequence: TGTGCCAGCAGCTTAACCGCAGGCGCCGTGACTGAAGCTTTCTTT.

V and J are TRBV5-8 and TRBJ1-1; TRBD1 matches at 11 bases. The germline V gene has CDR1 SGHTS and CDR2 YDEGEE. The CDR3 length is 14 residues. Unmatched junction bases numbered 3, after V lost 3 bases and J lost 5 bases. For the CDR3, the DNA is TGTGCCAGCAGCTGGGGACAGGGGGATACTGAAGCTTTCTTT. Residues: CASSWGQGDTEAFF.

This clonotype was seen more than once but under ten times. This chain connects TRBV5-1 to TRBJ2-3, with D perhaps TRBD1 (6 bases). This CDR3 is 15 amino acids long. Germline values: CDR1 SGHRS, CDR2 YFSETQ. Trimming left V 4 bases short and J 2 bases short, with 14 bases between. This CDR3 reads CASSPVGHDTDTQYF. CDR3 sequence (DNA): TGCGCCAGCAGCCCGGTGGGACATGACACAGATACGCAGTATTTT.

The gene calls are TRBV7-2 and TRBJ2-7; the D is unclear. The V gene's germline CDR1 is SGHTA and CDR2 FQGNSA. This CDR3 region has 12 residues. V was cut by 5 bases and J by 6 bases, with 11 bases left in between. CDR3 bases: TGTGCCAGCAGCCCAGAGCCCGGCGAGCAGTACTTC. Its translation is CASSPEPGEQYF. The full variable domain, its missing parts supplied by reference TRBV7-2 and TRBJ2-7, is GAGVSQSPSNKVTEKGKDVELRCDPISGHTALYWYRQSLGQGLEFLIYFQGNSAPDKSGLPSDRFSAERTGGSVSTLTIQRTQQEDSAVYLCASSPEPGEQYFGPGTRLTVT.

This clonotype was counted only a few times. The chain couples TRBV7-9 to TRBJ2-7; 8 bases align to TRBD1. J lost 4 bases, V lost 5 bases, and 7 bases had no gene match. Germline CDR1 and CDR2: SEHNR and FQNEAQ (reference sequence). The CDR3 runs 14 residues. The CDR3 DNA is TGTGCCAGCAGCCGGCAGGGGGCAGCGTACGAGCAGTACTTC. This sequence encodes CASSRQGAAYEQYF.

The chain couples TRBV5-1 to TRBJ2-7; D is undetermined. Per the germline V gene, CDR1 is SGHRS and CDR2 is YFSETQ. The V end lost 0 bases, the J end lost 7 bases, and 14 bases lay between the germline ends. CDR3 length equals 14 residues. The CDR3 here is CASSLEPAGWEQYF. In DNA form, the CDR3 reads TGCGCCAGCAGCTTGGAGCCAGCCGGGTGGGAGCAGTACTTC. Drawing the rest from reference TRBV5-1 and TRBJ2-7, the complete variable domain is KAGVTQTPRYLIKTRGQQVTLSCSPISGHRSVSWYQQTPGQGLQFLFEYFSETQRNKGNFPGRFSGRQFSNSRSEMNVSTLELGDSALYLCASSLEPAGWEQYFGPGTRLTVT.

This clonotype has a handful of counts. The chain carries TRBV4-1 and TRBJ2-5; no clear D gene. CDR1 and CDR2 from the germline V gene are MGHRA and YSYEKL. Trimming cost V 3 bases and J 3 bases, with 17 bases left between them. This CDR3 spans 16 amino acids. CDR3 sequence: CASSHPPPGIEETQYF. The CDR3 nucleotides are TGCGCCAGCAGCCACCCCCCCCCGGGCATTGAAGAGACCCAGTACTTC.

CDR3 bases: TGCGCCAGCAGCCCCTCGAAGGGGCCCTATGGCTACACCTTC. Translating it yields CASSPSKGPYGYTF. This chain links TRBV4-1 with TRBJ1-2; D might be TRBD1 (5 bases). Germline V gene sequence: CDR1 MGHRA, CDR2 YSYEKL. V lost 4 bases and J 4 bases, leaving 13 bases between the germline ends. The CDR3 sequence is 14 residues long.

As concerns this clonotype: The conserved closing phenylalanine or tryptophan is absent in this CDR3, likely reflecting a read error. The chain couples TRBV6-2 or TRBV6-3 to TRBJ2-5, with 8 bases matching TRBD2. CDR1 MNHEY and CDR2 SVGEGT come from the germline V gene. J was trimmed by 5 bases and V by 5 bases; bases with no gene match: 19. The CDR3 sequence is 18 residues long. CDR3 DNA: TGTGCCAGCAGTGACCCTGCGACTAGCGCCAACGGGAGGGAGACCCAGTACCTC. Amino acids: CASSDPATSANGRETQYL.

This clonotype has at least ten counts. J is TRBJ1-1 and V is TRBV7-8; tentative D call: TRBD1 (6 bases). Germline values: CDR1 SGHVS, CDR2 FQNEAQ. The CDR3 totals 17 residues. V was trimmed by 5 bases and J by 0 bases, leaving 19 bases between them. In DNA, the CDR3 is TGTGCCAGCAGCAGCACGTCTTCCCACAGGGTGAACACTGAAGCTTTCTTT. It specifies CASSSTSSHRVNTEAFF.

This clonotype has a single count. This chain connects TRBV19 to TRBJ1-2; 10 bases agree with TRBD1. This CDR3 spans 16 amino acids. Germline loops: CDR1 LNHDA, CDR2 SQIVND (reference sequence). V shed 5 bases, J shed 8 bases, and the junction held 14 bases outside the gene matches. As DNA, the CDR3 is TGTGCCAGTAGTCCCGGGGCTCTCGGGACAGGGGACGGCTACACCTTC. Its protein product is CASSPGALGTGDGYTF. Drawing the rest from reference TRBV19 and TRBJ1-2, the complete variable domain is DGGITQSPKYLFRKEGQNVTLSCEQNLNHDAMYWYRQDPGQGLRLIYYSQIVNDFQKGDIAEGYSVSREKKESFPLTVTSAQKNPTAFYLCASSPGALGTGDGYTFGSGTRLTVV.

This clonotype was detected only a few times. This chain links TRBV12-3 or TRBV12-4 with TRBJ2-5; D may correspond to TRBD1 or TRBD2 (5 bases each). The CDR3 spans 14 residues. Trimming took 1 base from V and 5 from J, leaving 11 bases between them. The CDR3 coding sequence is TGTGCCAGCAGTTTAGGAGGGGTCGGGGAGACCCAGTACTTC. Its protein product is CASSLGGVGETQYF.

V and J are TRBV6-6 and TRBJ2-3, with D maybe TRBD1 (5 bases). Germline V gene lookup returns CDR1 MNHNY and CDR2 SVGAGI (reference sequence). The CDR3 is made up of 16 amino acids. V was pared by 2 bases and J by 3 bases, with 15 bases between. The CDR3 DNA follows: TGTGCCAGCAGTTACCAGGGATCCATCGGAACAGATACGCAGTATTTT. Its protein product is CASSYQGSIGTDTQYF.

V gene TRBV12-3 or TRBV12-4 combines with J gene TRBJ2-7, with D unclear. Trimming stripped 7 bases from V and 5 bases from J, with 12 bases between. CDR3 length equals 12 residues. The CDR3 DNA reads TGTGCCAGCACGGTAGGGTGGGACGAGCAGTACTTC. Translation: CASTVGWDEQYF.

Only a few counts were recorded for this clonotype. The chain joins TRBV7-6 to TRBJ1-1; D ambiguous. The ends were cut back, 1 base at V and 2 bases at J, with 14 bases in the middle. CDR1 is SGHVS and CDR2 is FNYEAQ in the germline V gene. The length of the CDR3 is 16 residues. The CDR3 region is CASSLGEAGSNTEAFF. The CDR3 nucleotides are TGTGCCAGCAGCTTAGGGGAGGCTGGGAGCAACACTGAAGCTTTCTTT.

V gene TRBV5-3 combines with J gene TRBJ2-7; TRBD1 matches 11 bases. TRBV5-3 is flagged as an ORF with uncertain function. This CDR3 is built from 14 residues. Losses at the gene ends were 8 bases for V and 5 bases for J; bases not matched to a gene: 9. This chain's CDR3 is CASSRDRGVHEQYF. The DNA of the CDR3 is TGTGCCAGCAGCCGGGACAGGGGGGTACACGAGCAGTACTTC.

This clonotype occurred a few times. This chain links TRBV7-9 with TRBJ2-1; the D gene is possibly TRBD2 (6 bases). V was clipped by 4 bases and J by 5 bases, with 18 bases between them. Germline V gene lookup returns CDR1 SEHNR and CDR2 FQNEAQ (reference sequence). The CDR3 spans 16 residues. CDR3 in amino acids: CASSSGGTAQDNEQFF. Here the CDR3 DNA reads TGTGCCAGCAGCTCTGGGGGGACGGCACAAGACAATGAGCAGTTCTTC.

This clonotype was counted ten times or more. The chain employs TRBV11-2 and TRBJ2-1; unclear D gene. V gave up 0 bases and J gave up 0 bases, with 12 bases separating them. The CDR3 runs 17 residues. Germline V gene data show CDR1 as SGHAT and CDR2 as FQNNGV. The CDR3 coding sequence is TGTGCCAGCAGCTTAGATAATCTCGAGAGCTCCTACAATGAGCAGTTCTTC. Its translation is CASSLDNLESSYNEQFF.

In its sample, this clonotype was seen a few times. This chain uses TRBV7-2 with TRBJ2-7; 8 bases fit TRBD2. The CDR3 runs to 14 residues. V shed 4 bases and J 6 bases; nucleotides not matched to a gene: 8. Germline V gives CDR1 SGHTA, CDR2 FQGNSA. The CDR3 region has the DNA TGTGCCAGCAGCTCAGACGGGGGGGCGAGCGAGCAGTACTTC. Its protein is CASSSDGGASEQYF.

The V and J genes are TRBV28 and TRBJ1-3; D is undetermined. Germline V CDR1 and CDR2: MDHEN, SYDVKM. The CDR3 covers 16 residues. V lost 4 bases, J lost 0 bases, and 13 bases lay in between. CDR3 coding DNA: TGTGCCAGCAGTTACTACCAGCGCCACTCTGGAAACACCATATATTTT. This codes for CASSYYQRHSGNTIYF.

The CDR3 loop reads CASHGTRNQPQHF. The CDR3 DNA follows: TGTGCCAGCCACGGGACAAGGAATCAGCCCCAGCATTTT. The chain carries TRBV6-6 and TRBJ1-5; D is possibly TRBD1 (6 bases). Germline assignment: CDR1 MNHNY and CDR2 SVGAGI (reference sequence). Trimming removed 8 bases from V and 4 bases from J, with 12 bases in between. CDR3 length: 13 amino acids.

The chain's CDR3 is CASSPGTGVFQETQYF. The CDR3 bases are TGTGCCAGCAGTCCCGGGACAGGGGTTTTTCAAGAGACCCAGTACTTC. The gene calls are TRBV27 and TRBJ2-5; 10 nucleotides line up with TRBD1. This CDR3 has 16 residues. V lost 5 bases to trimming and J lost 2 bases; unmatched junction nucleotides: 8. Germline loops: CDR1 MNHEY, CDR2 SMNVEV (reference sequence).

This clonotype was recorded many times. Here the CDR3 DNA reads TGTGCCAGCAGTTCCCAACCGAGCTACAATGAGCAGTTCTTC. Translated: CASSSQPSYNEQFF. The V gene is TRBV6-5, the J gene TRBJ2-1; D is unresolved. Trimming took 4 bases from V and 3 from J, leaving 10 bases between them. The CDR3 runs 14 residues. Germline assignment: CDR1 MNHEY and CDR2 SVGAGI.